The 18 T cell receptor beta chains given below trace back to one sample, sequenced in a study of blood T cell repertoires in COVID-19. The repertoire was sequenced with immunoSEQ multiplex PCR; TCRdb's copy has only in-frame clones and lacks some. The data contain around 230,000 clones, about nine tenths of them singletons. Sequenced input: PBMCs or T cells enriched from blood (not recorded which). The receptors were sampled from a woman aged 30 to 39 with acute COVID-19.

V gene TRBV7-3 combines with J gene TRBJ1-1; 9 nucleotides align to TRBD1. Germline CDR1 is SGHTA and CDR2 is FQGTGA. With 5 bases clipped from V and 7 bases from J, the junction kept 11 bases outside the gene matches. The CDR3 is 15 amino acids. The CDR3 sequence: CASSRTGGVFDEAFF. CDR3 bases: TGTGCCAGCAGCCGCACAGGGGGCGTTTTTGATGAAGCTTTCTTT.

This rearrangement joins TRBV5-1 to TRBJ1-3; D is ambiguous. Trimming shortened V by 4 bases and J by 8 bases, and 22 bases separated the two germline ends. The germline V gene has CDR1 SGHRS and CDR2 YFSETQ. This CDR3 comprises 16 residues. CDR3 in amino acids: CASSLGRGTVLDTIYF. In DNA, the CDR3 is TGCGCCAGCAGCCTCGGACGGGGAACGGTCTTGGACACCATATATTTT. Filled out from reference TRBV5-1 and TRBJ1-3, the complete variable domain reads KAGVTQTPRYLIKTRGQQVTLSCSPISGHRSVSWYQQTPGQGLQFLFEYFSETQRNKGNFPGRFSGRQFSNSRSEMNVSTLELGDSALYLCASSLGRGTVLDTIYFGEGSWLTVV.

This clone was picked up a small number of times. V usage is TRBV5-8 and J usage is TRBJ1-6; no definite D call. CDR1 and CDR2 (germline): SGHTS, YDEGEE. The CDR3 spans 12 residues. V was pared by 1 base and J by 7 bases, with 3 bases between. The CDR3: CASSLLNSPLHF. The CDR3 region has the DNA TGTGCCAGCAGCTTGTTAAATTCACCCCTCCACTTT.

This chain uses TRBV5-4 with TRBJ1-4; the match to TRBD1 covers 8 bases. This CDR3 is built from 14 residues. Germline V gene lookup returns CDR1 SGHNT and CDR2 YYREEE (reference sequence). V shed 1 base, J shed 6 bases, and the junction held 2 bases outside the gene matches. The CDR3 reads CASSLQGAYEKLFF. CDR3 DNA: TGTGCCAGCAGCTTGCAGGGGGCGTATGAAAAACTGTTTTTT. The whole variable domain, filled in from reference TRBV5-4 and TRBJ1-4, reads ETGVTQSPTHLIKTRGQQVTLRCSSQSGHNTVSWYQQALGQGPQFIFQYYREEENGRGNFPPRFSGLQFPNYSSELNVNALELDDSALYLCASSLQGAYEKLFFGSGTQLSVL.

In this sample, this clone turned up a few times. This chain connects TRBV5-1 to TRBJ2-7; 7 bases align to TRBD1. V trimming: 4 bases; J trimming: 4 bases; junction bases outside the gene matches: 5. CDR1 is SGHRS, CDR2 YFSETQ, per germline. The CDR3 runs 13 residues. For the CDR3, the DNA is TGCGCCAGCAGCCCGGGACAGCCGTACGAGCAGTACTTC. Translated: CASSPGQPYEQYF.

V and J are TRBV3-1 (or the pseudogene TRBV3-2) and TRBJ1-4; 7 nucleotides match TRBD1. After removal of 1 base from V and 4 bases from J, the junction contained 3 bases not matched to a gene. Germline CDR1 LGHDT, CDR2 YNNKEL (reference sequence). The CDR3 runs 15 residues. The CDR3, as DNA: TGTGCCAGCAGCCAAGGGACAGGTCATAATGAAAAACTGTTTTTT. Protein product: CASSQGTGHNEKLFF.

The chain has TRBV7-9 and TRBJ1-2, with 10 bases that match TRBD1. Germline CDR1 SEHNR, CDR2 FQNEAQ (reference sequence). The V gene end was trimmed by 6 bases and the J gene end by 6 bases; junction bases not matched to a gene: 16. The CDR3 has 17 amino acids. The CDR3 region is CASRRGFGTGDFDGYTF. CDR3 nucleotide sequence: TGTGCCAGCAGACGAGGGTTCGGGACAGGGGATTTCGATGGCTACACCTTC.

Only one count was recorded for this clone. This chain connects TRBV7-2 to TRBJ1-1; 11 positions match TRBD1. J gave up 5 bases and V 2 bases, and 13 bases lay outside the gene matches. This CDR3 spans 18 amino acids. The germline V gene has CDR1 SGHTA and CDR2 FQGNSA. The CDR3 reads CASSLNLIGTGGGTEAFF. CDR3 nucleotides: TGTGCCAGCAGCTTAAATCTTATAGGGACAGGGGGGGGAACTGAAGCTTTCTTT.

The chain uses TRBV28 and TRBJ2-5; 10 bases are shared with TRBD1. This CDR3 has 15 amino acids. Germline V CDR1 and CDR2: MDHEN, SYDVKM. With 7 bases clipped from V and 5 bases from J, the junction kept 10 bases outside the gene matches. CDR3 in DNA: TGTGCCAGCACCTTATTAGGGACAGGGGTCGAGACCCAGTACTTC. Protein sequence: CASTLLGTGVETQYF.

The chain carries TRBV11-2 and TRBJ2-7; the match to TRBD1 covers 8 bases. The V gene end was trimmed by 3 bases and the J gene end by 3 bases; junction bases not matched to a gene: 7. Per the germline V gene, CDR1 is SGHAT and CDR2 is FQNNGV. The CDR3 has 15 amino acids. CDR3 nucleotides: TGTGCCAGCAGCTTTCGCCCAGGACAGGGCTACGAGCAGTACTTC. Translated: CASSFRPGQGYEQYF.

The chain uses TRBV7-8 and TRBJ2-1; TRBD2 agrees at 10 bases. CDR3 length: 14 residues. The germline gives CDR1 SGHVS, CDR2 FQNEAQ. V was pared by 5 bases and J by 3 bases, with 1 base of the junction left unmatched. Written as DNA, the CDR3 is TGTGCCAGCAGCGCTAGCGGGAGCTACAATGAGCAGTTCTTC. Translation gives CASSASGSYNEQFF.

The CDR3 nucleotides are TGTGCCAGCAGCCCAGTTCCATGGGGCTTGGACTATGGCTACACCTTC. Protein product: CASSPVPWGLDYGYTF. The V and J genes are TRBV11-2 and TRBJ1-2; TRBD1 is a possible D gene (5 bases). Looked up from germline, CDR1 is SGHAT and CDR2 is FQNNGV. This CDR3 has 16 residues. The V gene lost 5 bases and the J gene lost 3 bases, with 19 bases spanning the gap. Variable domain in full (rest from reference TRBV11-2 and TRBJ1-2): EAGVAQSPRYKIIEKRQSVAFWCNPISGHATLYWYQQILGQGPKLLIQFQNNGVVDDSQLPKDRFSAERLKGVDSTLKIQPAKLEDSAVYLCASSPVPWGLDYGYTFGSGTRLTVV.

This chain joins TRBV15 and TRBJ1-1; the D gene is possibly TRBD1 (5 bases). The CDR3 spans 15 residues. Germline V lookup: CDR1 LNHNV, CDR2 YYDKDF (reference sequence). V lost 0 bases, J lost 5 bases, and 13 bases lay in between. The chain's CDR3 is CATSRDDRPETEAFF. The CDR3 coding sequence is TGTGCCACCAGCAGAGATGACAGACCGGAGACTGAAGCTTTCTTT.

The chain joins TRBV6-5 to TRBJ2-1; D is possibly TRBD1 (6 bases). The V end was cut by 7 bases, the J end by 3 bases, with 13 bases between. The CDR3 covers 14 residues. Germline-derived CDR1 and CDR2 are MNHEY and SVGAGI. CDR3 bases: TGTGCCAGCACCAGGGGTAGGCACTACAATGAGCAGTTCTTC. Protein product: CASTRGRHYNEQFF.

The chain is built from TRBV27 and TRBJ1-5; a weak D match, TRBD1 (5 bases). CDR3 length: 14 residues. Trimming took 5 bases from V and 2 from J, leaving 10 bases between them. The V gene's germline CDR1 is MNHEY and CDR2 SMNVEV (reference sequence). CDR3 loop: CASSREGGNQPQHF. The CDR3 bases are TGTGCCAGCAGTAGGGAAGGGGGCAATCAGCCCCAGCATTTT.

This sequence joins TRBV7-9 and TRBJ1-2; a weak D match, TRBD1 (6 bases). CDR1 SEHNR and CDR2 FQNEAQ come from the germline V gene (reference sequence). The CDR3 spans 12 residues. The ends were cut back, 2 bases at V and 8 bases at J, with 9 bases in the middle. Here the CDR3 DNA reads TGTGCCAGCAGCTTAACAGGGCAAGGCTACACCTTC. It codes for CASSLTGQGYTF.

CDR3 in DNA: TGTGCCGCGGGCAGCCTCAATCAGCCCCAGCATTTT. It codes for CAAGSLNQPQHF. The chain employs TRBV6-5 and TRBJ1-5; no definite D call. Germline V gene data show CDR1 as MNHEY and CDR2 as SVGAGI. This CDR3 is 12 amino acids long. Trimming shortened V by 11 bases and J by 3 bases, and 11 bases separated the two germline ends.

This CDR3 reads CATSGGTYNEQFF. In nucleotides, the CDR3 is TGTGCCACCAGTGGAGGGACCTACAATGAGCAGTTCTTC. V usage is TRBV24-1 and J usage is TRBJ2-1, with a weak D call TRBD2 (5 bases). CDR3 length equals 13 residues. The ends were cut back, 5 bases at V and 2 bases at J, with 6 bases in the middle. Looked up from germline, CDR1 is KGHDR and CDR2 is SFDVKD.